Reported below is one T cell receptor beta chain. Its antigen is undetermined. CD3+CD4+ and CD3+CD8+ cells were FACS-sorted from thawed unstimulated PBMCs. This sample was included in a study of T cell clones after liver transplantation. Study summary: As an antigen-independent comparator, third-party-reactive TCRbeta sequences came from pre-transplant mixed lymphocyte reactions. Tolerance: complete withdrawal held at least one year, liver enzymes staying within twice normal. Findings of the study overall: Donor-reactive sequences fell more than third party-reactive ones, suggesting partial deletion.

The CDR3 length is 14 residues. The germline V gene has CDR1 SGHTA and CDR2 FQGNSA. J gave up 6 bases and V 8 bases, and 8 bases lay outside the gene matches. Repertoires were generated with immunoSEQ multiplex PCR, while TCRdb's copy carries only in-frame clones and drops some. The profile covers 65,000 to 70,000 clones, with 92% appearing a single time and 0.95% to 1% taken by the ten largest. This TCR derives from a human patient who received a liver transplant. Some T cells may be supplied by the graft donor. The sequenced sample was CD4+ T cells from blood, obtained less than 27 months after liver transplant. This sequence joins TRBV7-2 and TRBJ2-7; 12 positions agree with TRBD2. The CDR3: CASQTSGSTGEQYF. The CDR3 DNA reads TGTGCCAGCCAGACTAGCGGGAGTACGGGCGAGCAGTACTTC.